The entry below gives a single T cell receptor (beta chain) sequence along with its context. As handled by the study authors: Reference gene primer amplification in the assay estimated nucleated cell counts. The assay was immunoSEQ multiplex PCR, and TCRdb's table has in-frame clones only and misses some. That table furnishes V, J and clone size, whereas the DNA furnished D and trimming. The sample carries some 180,000 clones, around 81% recorded once. These data originate in a study of blood T cell repertoires in COVID-19. Study summary: The origin of the acute and convalescent COVID-19 samples was the United States, Italy and Spain.

The CDR3 runs to 15 residues. With V trimmed by 2 bases and J by 5 bases, 8 bases remained unmatched. In germline, CDR1 is KGHDR, CDR2 SFDVKD. V is TRBV24-1 and J is TRBJ2-7, with 7 bases aligning to TRBD2. This receptor was taken from a woman in her thirties or forties with COVID-19, enrolled during active disease. Input material: peripheral blood. CDR3 nucleotides: TGTGCCACCAGTGATTCCTGGGCAGGGAGGGACGAGCAGTACTTC. Translating gives CATSDSWAGRDEQYF.